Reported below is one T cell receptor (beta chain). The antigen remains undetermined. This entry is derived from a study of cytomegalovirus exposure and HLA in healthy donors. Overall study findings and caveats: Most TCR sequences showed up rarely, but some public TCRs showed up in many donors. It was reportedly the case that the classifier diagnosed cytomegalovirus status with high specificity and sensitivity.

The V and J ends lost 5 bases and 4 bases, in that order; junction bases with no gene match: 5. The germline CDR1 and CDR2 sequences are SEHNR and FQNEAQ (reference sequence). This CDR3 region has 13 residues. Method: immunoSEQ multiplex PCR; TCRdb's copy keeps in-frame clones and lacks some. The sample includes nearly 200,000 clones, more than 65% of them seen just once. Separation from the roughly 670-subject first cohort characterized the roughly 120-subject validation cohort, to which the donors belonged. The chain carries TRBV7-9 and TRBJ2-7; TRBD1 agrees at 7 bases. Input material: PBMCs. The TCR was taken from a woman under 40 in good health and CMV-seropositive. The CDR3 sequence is CASSDRVEYEQYF. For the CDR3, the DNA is TGTGCCAGCAGCGACAGGGTGGAATACGAGCAGTACTTC.